The entry below describes one T cell receptor beta chain. Its antigen is as yet unknown. These data belong to a study of somatic mutations in cytotoxic T cells in rheumatoid arthritis. Broader study findings: Some patients, about an eighth of the roughly 65, had a largest CD8+ clone that exceeded 20% of CD8+ cells.

V dropped 7 bases and J dropped 6; count of bases not matched to a gene: 13. The CDR3 runs to 15 residues. Germline V lookup: CDR1 SGHVS, CDR2 FNYEAQ. TCRdb's copy holds only in-frame clones and misses some; the assay was immunoSEQ multiplex PCR. Of 18,000 or so clones listed, less than 75% were seen once; the top ten hold under 25%. The chain combines TRBV7-6 with TRBJ2-7; 9 bases line up with TRBD2. Sequencing was carried out using CD8+ T cells sorted from blood. The clonotype was recovered from an older woman in good health. The CDR3 protein is CASTQRAAGGGEQYF. The DNA for the CDR3 is TGTGCCAGCACCCAACGGGCAGCGGGAGGTGGCGAGCAGTACTTC.